A selection of T cell receptor beta chains follows, all from one sample in a study of T-cell reconstitution after alpha-beta-depleted transplantation in children. TCRdb re-called the PCR reads through MiXCR, storing one row per CDR3 protein. The sample records 450,000 to 700,000 distinct CDR3 sequences, 25% to 30% being singletons. The source was PBMCs, collected before TCRalphabeta/CD19-depleted stem cell transplant. The receptors originated from a boy under three years old with Wiskott-Aldrich syndrome, due to receive a stem cell transplant. Both conserved end residues are part of each CDR3. D genes are given only for firm matches. The size of a clone is reported for some rows only, either as once, few or many, or as a class for expanded clones.

d_gene,v_gene,j_gene,abundance,CDR3nt,CDR3aa
-,TRBV20-1,TRBJ2-7,-,TGCAGTGCTAGGGGGATAAGCTCCTACGAGCAGTACTTT,CSARGISSYEQYF
TRBD1,TRBV10-3,TRBJ2-2,few,TGTGCCACAATACAGGGGTCCCCCGACACCGGGGAGCTGTTTTTT,CATIQGSPDTGELFF
TRBD2,TRBV10-3,TRBJ2-3,-,TGTGCCATCAGTCGACTAGCGGGAGTCGGCACAGATACGCAGTATTTT,CAISRLAGVGTDTQYF
-,TRBV29-1,TRBJ2-7,-,TGCAGCGTAGGTAGGACTAAGGACGAGCAGTACTTC,CSVGRTKDEQYF
TRBD1,TRBV12-3/TRBV12-4,TRBJ2-5,-,TGTGCCAGCACCCGGGACAGTCAAGAGACCCAGTACTTC,CASTRDSQETQYF
TRBD2,TRBV27,TRBJ2-3,-,TGTGCCAGCACCATAGCGGGAGCGAAAGATACGCAGTATTTT,CASTIAGAKDTQYF
TRBD2,TRBV5-1,TRBJ2-3,-,TGCGCCAGCAGCTTGGGGGGGACTAGCGGGAGTACAGATACGCAGTATTTT,CASSLGGTSGSTDTQYF
-,TRBV4-2,TRBJ1-6,-,TGTGCCAGCAGCCAAGAGGTGCTGAATTCACCCCTCCACTTT,CASSQEVLNSPLHF
-,TRBV24-1,TRBJ2-1,-,TGTGCCACCGGGACATACAATGAGCAGTTCTTC,CATGTYNEQFF
-,TRBV4-1,TRBJ2-7,few,TGCGCCAGCAGCCAAGATGGGGGTGGCTCCTACGAGCAGTACTTC,CASSQDGGGSYEQYF
-,TRBV5-1,TRBJ1-1,few,TGCGCCAGCAGCTTGGACCTGGGGTGGGACACTGAAGCTTTCTTT,CASSLDLGWDTEAFF
TRBD1,TRBV4-2,TRBJ1-1,few,TGTGCCAGCAGCCCTCCGGGACAGGGAAGTTTGAACACTGAAGCTTTCTTT,CASSPPGQGSLNTEAFF
-,TRBV20-1,TRBJ2-7,-,TGCAGTGCATCCATGCGCATGGGCTCCTACGAGCAGTACTTC,CSASMRMGSYEQYF
-,TRBV20-1,TRBJ2-1,few,TGCAGTGCCCCCACCGGGCCCGGGGATGAGCAGTTCTTC,CSAPTGPGDEQFF
TRBD2,TRBV5-1,TRBJ2-7,-,TGCGCCAGCAGCCCGTTCCCCGGGAGGCGGTACGAGCAGTACTTC,CASSPFPGRRYEQYF
-,TRBV6-5,TRBJ2-5,-,TGTGCCAGCAGTTATAATCATGAGACACAAGAGACCCAGTACTTC,CASSYNHETQETQYF
-,TRBV28,TRBJ1-6,few,TGTGCCAGCAAATTTGGGACTTTCGGTAATTCACCCCTCCACTTT,CASKFGTFGNSPLHF
TRBD2,TRBV5-1,TRBJ2-1,few,TGCGCCAGCAGCCCACGGGCCCCTCTAGCGGGAGCGTTCTATGAGCAGTTCTTC,CASSPRAPLAGAFYEQFF
TRBD1,TRBV28,TRBJ2-5,-,TGTGCCAGCAGTGCTGCCGCGACAGGGGGAGGGCCCCAGTACTTC,CASSAAATGGGPQYF
TRBD2,TRBV5-1,TRBJ2-5,-,TGCGCCAGCAGCTTGACACTAGCGGGAGTCGCAGAGACCCAGTACTTC,CASSLTLAGVAETQYF
-,TRBV6-2/TRBV6-3,TRBJ2-7,few,TGTGCCAGCAGTCCTCTCGGGGCCAACTCCTACGAGCAGTACTTC,CASSPLGANSYEQYF
-,TRBV20-1,TRBJ2-1,-,TGCAGTGCTAGAGGGTTTGCTAGTTACAATGAGCAGTTCTTC,CSARGFASYNEQFF
TRBD2,TRBV4-1,TRBJ2-2,-,TGCGCCAGCAGCCCATCAGGACTAGCGGGCGTAATTGGCGGGGAGCTGTTTTTT,CASSPSGLAGVIGGELFF